The clone carrying this T cell receptor beta chain has a count of ten or more. Its antigen remains unknown. The record originates from a study of blood T cells in healthy people across ages. Study findings and constraints: PBMC samples, being unsorted, prevented any conclusive comparison of naive and antigen-experienced cells.

Using a J-beta primer mix together with a sample-barcoded 5' primer, a second PCR was run for about 6 to 12 cycles. Each sample yielded at least 2.5 million CDR3-containing paired-end reads. Via MiXCR, TCRdb re-called the 5' RACE reads, giving one row per CDR3 protein. The sample includes 600,000 to 650,000 distinct CDR3 sequences, about 53% of them seen just once. This TCR was sampled from a man in his sixties in good health. Sequencing was performed on blood.

CDR3 DNA: TGCGCCAGCAGCCAAGATCGGGGACTATCGAGTGGCTACACCTTC. Amino acids: CASSQDRGLSSGYTF. V usage is TRBV4-1 and J usage is TRBJ1-2; D is possibly TRBD1 (5 bases). Per the germline V gene, CDR1 is MGHRA and CDR2 is YSYEKL. The V gene lost 0 bases and the J gene lost 7 bases, with 15 bases spanning the gap. This CDR3 is 15 amino acids long.